These T cell receptor beta chains were read from a single sample in a study of lymphopenia after photon versus proton radiotherapy. The data were produced by immunoSEQ multiplex PCR, yet TCRdb's version contains in-frame clones alone and is incomplete. The sample includes about 64,000 clones, approximately 90% of them seen just once. Sequenced here: peripheral blood, sampled from a patient treated with proton-based radiotherapy. Receptor source: an elderly man with esophageal cancer. CDR3s leave out the opening cysteine and the closing phenylalanine or tryptophan. Fields, in order: CDR3 length, J gene, D gene, V gene, CDR3 protein. The D gene is left open where the match is weak.

>12|TRBJ1-6|TRBD1|TRBV27
ASSLDRGRSPLH
>15|TRBJ1-6|.|TRBV27
ASSPPGTTWDNRPLH
>10|TRBJ1-4|.|TRBV19
GSSGWGEKLF
>12|TRBJ2-5|.|TRBV15
ATSRDSSGETQY
>10|TRBJ1-1|.|TRBV7-8
ASSGGATEAF
>13|TRBJ1-2|TRBD1|TRBV11-2
ASSPPGRGIYGYT
>13|TRBJ2-2|.|TRBV5-1
ASSGDVLGTGELF
>10|TRBJ1-6|.|TRBV5-1
ASSTVDSPLH
>15|TRBJ2-7|TRBD2|TRBV9
ASSVHPGGPGFYEQY
>12|TRBJ1-5|TRBD1|TRBV5-1
ASSRTGGNQPQH
>12|TRBJ1-1|.|TRBV5-4
ASSLRGRNTEAF
>11|TRBJ1-1|.|TRBV14
ASSQRQNTEAF
>11|TRBJ2-3|.|TRBV4-3
ASSQDQGDTQY
>11|TRBJ2-5|.|TRBV11-2
ASSRGSGETQY
>11|TRBJ1-4|TRBD1|TRBV6-6
ASRETGYEKLF
>13|TRBJ2-1|.|TRBV5-6
ASSFGYRNPNEQF
>9|TRBJ2-1|.|TRBV5-1
ASSLANEQF
>13|TRBJ2-2|.|TRBV5-4
ASSARQIITGELF
>13|TRBJ1-5|.|TRBV10-3
AISESGQPNQPQH
>14|TRBJ2-6|.|TRBV10-2
ATPRRGDSGANVLT
>16|TRBJ2-1|TRBD2|TRBV7-2
ASSHTRGSGRIYNEQF
>13|TRBJ1-5|TRBD1|TRBV19
ASSMDTGQNQPQH
>11|TRBJ1-4|TRBD1|TRBV19
ATSGQGWEKLF
>12|TRBJ2-7|TRBD1|TRBV5-4
ASSHGDRTYEQY
>13|TRBJ2-7|.|TRBV19
ASSMGWARHYEQY
>11|TRBJ1-1|.|TRBV19
ASSIHRDTEAF
>11|TRBJ1-2|.|TRBV6-1
ASSGPRVGGYT
>11|TRBJ1-1|.|TRBV30
AWSVRGDTEAF
>10|TRBJ2-1|TRBD1|TRBV9
ASSVVDREQF
>14|TRBJ2-5|.|TRBV15
ATSRDSIRLAETQY
>15|TRBJ2-3|TRBD2|TRBV7-2
ASSKHSGGASGDTQY
>12|TRBJ2-3|.|TRBV30
AWSVSRVTDTQY